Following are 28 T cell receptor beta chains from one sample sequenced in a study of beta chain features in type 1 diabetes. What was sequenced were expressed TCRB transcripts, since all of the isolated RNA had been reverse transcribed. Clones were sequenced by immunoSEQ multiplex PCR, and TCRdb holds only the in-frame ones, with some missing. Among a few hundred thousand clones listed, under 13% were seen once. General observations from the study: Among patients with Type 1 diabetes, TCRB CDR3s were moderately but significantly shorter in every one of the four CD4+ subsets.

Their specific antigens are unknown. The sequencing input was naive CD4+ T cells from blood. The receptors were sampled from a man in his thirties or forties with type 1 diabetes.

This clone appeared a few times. CDR3 coding DNA: TGTGCCAGCAGTTACTCGAGCGGTGGGGGAGGGTACGAGCAGTACTTC. Residues: CASSYSSGGGGYEQYF. The chain recombines TRBV6-6 with TRBJ2-7; TRBD2 aligns across 7 bases. Germline assignment: CDR1 MNHNY and CDR2 SVGAGI (reference sequence). V lost 0 bases to trimming and J lost 4 bases; unmatched junction nucleotides: 9. This CDR3 has 16 amino acids.

The CDR3 nucleotides read TGTGCCAGCAGCGTAGCCGTGTTGTCACCCCTCCACTTT. This sequence encodes CASSVAVLSPLHF. The chain links TRBV9 to TRBJ1-6; unclear D gene. CDR3 length: 13 residues. Per germline, CDR1 SGDLS and CDR2 YYNGEE. V was trimmed by 0 bases and J by 10 bases, leaving 8 bases between them. Complete variable domain (other parts from reference TRBV9 and TRBJ1-6): DSGVTQTPKHLITATGQRVTLRCSPRSGDLSVYWYQQSLDQGLQFLIQYYNGEERAKGNILERFSAQQFPDLHSELNLSSLELGDSALYFCASSVAVLSPLHFGNGTRLTVT.

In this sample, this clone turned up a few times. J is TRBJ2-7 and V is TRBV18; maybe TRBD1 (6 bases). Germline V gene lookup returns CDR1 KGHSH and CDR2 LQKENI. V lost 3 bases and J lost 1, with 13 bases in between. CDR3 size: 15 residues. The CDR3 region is CASSPSGQRSYEQYF. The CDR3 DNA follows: TGTGCCAGCTCACCTTCCGGACAGCGATCCTACGAGCAGTACTTC.

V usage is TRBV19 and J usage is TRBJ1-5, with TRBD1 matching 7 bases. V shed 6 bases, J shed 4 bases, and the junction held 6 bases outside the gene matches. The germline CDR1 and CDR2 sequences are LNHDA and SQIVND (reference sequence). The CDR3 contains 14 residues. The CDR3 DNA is TGTGCCAGTAGGAACAACAGGGGTAATCAGCCCCAGCATTTT. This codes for CASRNNRGNQPQHF.

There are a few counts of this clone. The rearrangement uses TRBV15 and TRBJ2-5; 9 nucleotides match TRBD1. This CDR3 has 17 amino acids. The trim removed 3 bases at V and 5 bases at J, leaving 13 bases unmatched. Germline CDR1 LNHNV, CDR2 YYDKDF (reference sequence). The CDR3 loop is CATSSFFWDREKETQYF. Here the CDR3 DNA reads TGTGCCACCAGCAGCTTCTTTTGGGACAGGGAAAAGGAGACCCAGTACTTC. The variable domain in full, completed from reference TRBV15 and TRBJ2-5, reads DAMVIQNPRYQVTQFGKPVTLSCSQTLNHNVMYWYQQKSSQAPKLLFHYYDKDFNNEADTPDNFQSRRPNTSFCFLDIRSPGLGDTAMYLCATSSFFWDREKETQYFGPGTRLLVL.

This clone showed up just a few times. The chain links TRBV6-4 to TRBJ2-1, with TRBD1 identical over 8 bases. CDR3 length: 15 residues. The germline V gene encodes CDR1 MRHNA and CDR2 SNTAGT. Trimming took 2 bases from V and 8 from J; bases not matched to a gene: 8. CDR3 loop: CASSDGGQGVYEQFF. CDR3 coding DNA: TGTGCCAGCAGTGACGGAGGACAGGGAGTTTATGAGCAGTTCTTC.

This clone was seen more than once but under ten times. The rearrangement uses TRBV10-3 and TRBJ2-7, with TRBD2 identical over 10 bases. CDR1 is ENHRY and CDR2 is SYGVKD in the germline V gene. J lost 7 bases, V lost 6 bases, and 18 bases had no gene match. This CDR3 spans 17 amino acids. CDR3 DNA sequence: TGTGCCATCAGCCCGACTAGCGGGCTCCCCCGCGGGTTAGAGCAGTACTTC. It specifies CAISPTSGLPRGLEQYF.

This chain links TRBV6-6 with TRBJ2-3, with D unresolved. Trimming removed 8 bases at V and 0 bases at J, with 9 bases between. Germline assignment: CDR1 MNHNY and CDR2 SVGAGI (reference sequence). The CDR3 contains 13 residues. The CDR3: CASVPSSTDTQYF. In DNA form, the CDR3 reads TGTGCCAGCGTTCCGTCTAGCACAGATACGCAGTATTTT.

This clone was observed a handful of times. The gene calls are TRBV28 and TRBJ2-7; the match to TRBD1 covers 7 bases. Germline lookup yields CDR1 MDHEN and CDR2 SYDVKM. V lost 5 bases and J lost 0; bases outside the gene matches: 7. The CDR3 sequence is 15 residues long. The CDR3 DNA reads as TGTGCCAGCAGTGCGGACAGGACTTTCTCCTACGAGCAGTACTTC. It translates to CASSADRTFSYEQYF.

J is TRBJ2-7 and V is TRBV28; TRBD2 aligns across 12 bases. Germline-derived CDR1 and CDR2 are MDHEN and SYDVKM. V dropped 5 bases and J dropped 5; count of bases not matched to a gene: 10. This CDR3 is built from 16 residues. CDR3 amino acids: CASSRTSGVGWNEQYF. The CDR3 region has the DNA TGTGCCAGCAGTCGGACTAGCGGGGTTGGATGGAACGAGCAGTACTTC.

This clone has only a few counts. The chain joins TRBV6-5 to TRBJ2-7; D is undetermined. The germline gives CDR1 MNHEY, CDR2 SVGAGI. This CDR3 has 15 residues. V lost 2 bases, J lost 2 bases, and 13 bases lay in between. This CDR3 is CASSYGRKEAYEQYF. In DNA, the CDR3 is TGTGCCAGCAGTTACGGCAGGAAAGAAGCCTACGAGCAGTACTTC.

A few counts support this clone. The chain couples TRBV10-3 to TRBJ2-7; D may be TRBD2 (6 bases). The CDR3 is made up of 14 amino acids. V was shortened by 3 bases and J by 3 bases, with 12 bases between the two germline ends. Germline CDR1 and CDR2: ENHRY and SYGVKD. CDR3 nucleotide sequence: TGTGCCATCAGTGATCAGCGGGTCAACTACGAGCAGTACTTC. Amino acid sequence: CAISDQRVNYEQYF.

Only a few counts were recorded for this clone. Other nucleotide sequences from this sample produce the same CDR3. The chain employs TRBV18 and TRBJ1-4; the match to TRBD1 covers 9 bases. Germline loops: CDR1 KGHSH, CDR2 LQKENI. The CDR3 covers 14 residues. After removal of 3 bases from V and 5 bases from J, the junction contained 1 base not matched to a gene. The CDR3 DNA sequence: TGTGCCAGCTCACCCGGGACAGGGAATGAAAAACTGTTTTTT. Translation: CASSPGTGNEKLFF. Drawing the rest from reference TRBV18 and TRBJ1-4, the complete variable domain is NAGVMQNPRHLVRRRGQEARLRCSPMKGHSHVYWYRQLPEEGLKFMVYLQKENIIDESGMPKERFSAEFPKEGPSILRIQQVVRGDSAAYFCASSPGTGNEKLFFGSGTQLSVL.

Here the CDR3 reads CSVNQGVSGELFF. DNA for the CDR3: TGCAGCGTTAACCAGGGTGTTTCAGGGGAACTGTTTTTT. The chain uses TRBV29-1 and TRBJ1-4, with D maybe TRBD1 (6 bases). This CDR3 spans 13 amino acids. V was cut by 5 bases and J by 12 bases, with 19 bases left in between. Germline CDR1 and CDR2: SQVTM and ANQGSEA.

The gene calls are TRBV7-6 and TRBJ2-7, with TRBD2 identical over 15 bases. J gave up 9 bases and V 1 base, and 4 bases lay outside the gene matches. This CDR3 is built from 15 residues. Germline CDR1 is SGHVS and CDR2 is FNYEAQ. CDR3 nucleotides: TGTGCCAGCAGCTTAGGGACTAGCGGGGGGGCCCTGCAGTACTTC. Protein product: CASSLGTSGGALQYF. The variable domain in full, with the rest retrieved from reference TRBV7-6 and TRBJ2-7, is GAGVSQSPRYKVTKRGQDVALRCDPISGHVSLYWYRQALGQGPEFLTYFNYEAQQDKSGLPNDRFSAERPEGSISTLTIQRTEQRDSAMYRCASSLGTSGGALQYFGPGTRLTVT.

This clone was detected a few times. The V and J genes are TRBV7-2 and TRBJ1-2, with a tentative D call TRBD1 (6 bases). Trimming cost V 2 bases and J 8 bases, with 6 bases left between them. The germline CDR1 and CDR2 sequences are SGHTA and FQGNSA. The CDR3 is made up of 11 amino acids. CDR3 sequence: CASSLRGGYTF. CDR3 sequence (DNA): TGTGCCAGCAGCTTAAGGGGGGGCTACACCTTC.

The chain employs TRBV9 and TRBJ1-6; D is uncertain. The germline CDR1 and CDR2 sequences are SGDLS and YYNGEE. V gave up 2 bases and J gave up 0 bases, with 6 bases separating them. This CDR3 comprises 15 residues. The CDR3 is CASSVGDSYNSPLHF. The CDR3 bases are TGTGCCAGCAGCGTCGGGGACTCCTATAATTCACCCCTCCACTTT.

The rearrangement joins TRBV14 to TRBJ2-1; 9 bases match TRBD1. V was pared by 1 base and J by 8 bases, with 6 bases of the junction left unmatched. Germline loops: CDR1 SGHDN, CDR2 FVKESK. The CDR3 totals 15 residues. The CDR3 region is CASSQAGQGLHEQFF. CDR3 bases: TGTGCCAGCAGCCAAGCGGGACAGGGACTCCATGAGCAGTTCTTC.

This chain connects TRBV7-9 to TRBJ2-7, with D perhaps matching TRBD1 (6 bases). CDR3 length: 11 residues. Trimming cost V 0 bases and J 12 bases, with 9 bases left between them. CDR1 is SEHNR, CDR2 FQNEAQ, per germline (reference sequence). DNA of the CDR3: TGTGCCAGCAGCTTAGCGGGACATCGGTACTTC. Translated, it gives CASSLAGHRYF.

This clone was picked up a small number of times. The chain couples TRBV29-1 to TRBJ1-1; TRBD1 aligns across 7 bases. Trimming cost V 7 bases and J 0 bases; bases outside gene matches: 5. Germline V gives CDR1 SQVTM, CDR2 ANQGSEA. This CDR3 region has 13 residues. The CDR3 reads CSARDRLNTEAFF. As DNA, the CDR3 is TGCAGCGCGAGGGACAGACTGAACACTGAAGCTTTCTTT. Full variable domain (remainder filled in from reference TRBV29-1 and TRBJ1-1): SAVISQKPSRDICQRGTSLTIQCQVDSQVTMMFWYRQQPGQSLTLIATANQGSEATYESGFVIDKFPISRPNLTFSTLTVSNMSPEDSSIYLCSARDRLNTEAFFGQGTRLTVV.

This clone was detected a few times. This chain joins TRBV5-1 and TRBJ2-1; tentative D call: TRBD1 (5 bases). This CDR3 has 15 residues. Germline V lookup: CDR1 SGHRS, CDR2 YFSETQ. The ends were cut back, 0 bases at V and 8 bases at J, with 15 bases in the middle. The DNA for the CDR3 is TGCGCCAGCAGCTTGGTGCAGGGTAGTAGAGATGAGCAGTTCTTC. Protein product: CASSLVQGSRDEQFF.

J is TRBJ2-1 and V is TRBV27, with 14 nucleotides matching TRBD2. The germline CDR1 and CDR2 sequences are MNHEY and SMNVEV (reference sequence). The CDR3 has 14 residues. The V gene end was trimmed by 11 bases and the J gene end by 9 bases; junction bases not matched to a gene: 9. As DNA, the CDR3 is TGTGCCTCCCGACTAGCGGGGGGGCATGGTGAGCAGTTCTTC. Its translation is CASRLAGGHGEQFF.

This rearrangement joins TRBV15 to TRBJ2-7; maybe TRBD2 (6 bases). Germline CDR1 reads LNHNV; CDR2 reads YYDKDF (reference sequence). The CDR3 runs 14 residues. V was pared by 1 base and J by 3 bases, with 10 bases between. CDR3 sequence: CATSRAGGSYEQYF. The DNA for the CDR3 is TGTGCCACCAGCAGAGCCGGGGGAAGCTACGAGCAGTACTTC.

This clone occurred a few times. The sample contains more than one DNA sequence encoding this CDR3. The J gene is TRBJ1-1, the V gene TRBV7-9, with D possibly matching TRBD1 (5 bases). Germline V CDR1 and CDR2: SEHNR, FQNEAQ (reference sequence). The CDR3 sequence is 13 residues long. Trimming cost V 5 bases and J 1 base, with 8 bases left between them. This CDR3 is CASSRTGNTEAFF. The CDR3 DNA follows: TGTGCCAGCAGCCGTACAGGGAACACTGAAGCTTTCTTT. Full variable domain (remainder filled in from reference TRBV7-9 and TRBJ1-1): DTGVSQNPRHKITKRGQNVTFRCDPISEHNRLYWYRQTLGQGPEFLTYFQNEAQLEKSRLLSDRFSAERPKGSFSTLEIQRTEQGDSAMYLCASSRTGNTEAFFGQGTRLTVV.

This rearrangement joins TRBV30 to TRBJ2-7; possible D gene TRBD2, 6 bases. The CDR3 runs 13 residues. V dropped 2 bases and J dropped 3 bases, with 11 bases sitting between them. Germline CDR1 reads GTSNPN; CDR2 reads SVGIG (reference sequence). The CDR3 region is CAWSRGSGYEQYF. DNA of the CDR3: TGTGCCTGGAGTAGAGGTAGCGGCTACGAGCAGTACTTC.

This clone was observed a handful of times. CDR3: CASSLVSDSEQYF. The CDR3, as DNA: TGTGCCAGCAGCTTGGTGAGCGACTCTGAGCAGTACTTC. The chain employs TRBV5-4 and TRBJ2-7; D unresolved. Trimming left V 0 bases short and J 7 bases short, with 11 bases between. The germline V gene has CDR1 SGHNT and CDR2 YYREEE (reference sequence). The CDR3 extends over 13 amino acids.

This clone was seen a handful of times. CDR3 coding DNA: TGTGCCAGCTCGTCTGTCGGGGGAAGCTACGAGCAGTACTTC. This sequence encodes CASSSVGGSYEQYF. The chain has TRBV18 and TRBJ2-7; D possibly corresponds to TRBD2 (6 bases). V gave up 6 bases and J gave up 3 bases, with 15 bases separating them. This CDR3 region has 14 residues. The germline CDR1 and CDR2 sequences are KGHSH and LQKENI.

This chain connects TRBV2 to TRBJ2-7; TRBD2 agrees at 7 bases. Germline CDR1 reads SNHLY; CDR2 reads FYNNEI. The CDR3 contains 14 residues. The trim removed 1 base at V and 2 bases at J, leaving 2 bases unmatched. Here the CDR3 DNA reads TGTGCCAGCAGTGAAGGGGAGGGCGCCTACGAGCAGTACTTC. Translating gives CASSEGEGAYEQYF.